Following are 32 T cell receptor beta chains from one sample sequenced in a study of Graves' ophthalmopathy and Graves' hyperthyroidism. RNA transcripts yielded amplified TCR beta CDR3 regions. The library came from an HTBI-primed first-round RT-PCR and a second-round multiplex PCR. TCRdb reprocessed the multiplex PCR reads with MiXCR, giving one entry per CDR3 protein. The table has about 620,000 distinct CDR3 sequences, about 24% seen once; the top ten hold approximately 7%. The sequenced material came from peripheral blood. Every receptor here comes from a young woman with stable Graves' hyperthyroidism. Some clones in this sample may be carry-over from other donors' samples.

The gene calls are TRBV12-3 or TRBV12-4 and TRBJ1-6, with D possibly matching TRBD1 (5 bases). This CDR3 has 16 residues. V was trimmed by 4 bases and J by 6 bases, leaving 16 bases between them. CDR3 sequence: CASSSEGGAPNSPLHF. In DNA form, the CDR3 reads TGTGCCAGCAGTTCGGAGGGCGGGGCGCCTAATTCACCCCTCCACTTT.

CDR3 amino acids: CASSQDQESGELFF. Here the CDR3 DNA reads TGTGCCAGCAGCCAAGATCAAGAATCCGGGGAGCTGTTTTTT. The chain links TRBV4-2 to TRBJ2-2; D is ambiguous. V was pared by 0 bases and J by 6 bases, with 8 bases between. Per the germline V gene, CDR1 is LGHNA and CDR2 is YNFKEQ. This CDR3 contains 14 residues.

This clonotype was picked up many times. The chain links TRBV6-1 to TRBJ2-5; TRBD2 matches at 13 bases. V was clipped by 5 bases and J by 0 bases; unmatched bases: 3. CDR3 length: 16 residues. CDR1 MNHNS and CDR2 SASEGT come from the germline V gene. CDR3 residues: CASSLTSGGNQETQYF. CDR3 DNA: TGTGCCAGCAGTCTGACTAGCGGGGGGAACCAAGAGACCCAGTACTTC.

This clonotype was counted ten times or more. This chain links TRBV29-1 with TRBJ2-5; 7 positions agree with TRBD1. The germline V gene encodes CDR1 SQVTM and CDR2 ANQGSEA. This CDR3 has 13 residues. Trimming removed 7 bases from V and 1 base from J; junction bases left unmatched: 6. The CDR3 loop is CSAPGTAQETQYF. CDR3 DNA: TGCAGCGCACCGGGGACAGCCCAAGAGACCCAGTACTTC.

The rearrangement uses TRBV9 and TRBJ2-7, with D uncertain. The V gene's germline CDR1 is SGDLS and CDR2 YYNGEE. V gave up 1 base and J gave up 2 bases, with 13 bases separating them. The CDR3 sequence is 15 residues long. In DNA form, the CDR3 reads TGTGCCAGCAGCGTACGTGGGCTAAGCCCCTACGAGCAGTACTTC. It encodes CASSVRGLSPYEQYF.

Concerning this clonotype itself: Being one base from a much bigger clone, this may be a read error. V is TRBV25-1 and J is TRBJ2-7; D possibly corresponds to TRBD1 (5 bases). The germline CDR1 and CDR2 sequences are MGHDK and SYGVNS. The CDR3 runs to 13 residues. In DNA, the CDR3 is TGTGCCAGCAGTGACGCAGACAGCTACGAGCACTACTTC. Translation gives CASSDADSYEHYF.

V gene TRBV12-3 or TRBV12-4 combines with J gene TRBJ2-5, with 8 bases that match TRBD1. J lost 4 bases, V lost 6 bases, and 7 bases had no gene match. The CDR3 totals 14 residues. This CDR3 reads CASSRIRGPETQYF. The DNA for the CDR3 is TGTGCCAGCAGCCGGATCAGGGGGCCAGAGACCCAGTACTTC.

This clonotype occurred many times. The rearrangement joins TRBV12-3 or TRBV12-4 to TRBJ1-1; D perhaps matches TRBD1 (6 bases). The V gene lost 5 bases and the J gene lost 8 bases, with 12 bases spanning the gap. The CDR3 has 12 residues. CDR3 sequence: CASSLQGEEAFF. The DNA of the CDR3 is TGTGCCAGCAGTCTACAGGGAGAGGAAGCTTTCTTT.

With regard to this clonotype: Likely a read error: the CDR3 ends without its conserved phenylalanine or tryptophan. The chain combines TRBV12-3 or TRBV12-4 with TRBJ1-1; weak D call: TRBD1 (6 bases). V dropped 5 bases and J dropped 4 bases, with 11 bases sitting between them. This CDR3 comprises 13 residues. CDR3 DNA sequence: TGTGCCAGCAGTACCACAGGGTTCACTGAAGCTTTCTAT. This translates into CASSTTGFTEAFY.

Of note for this clonotype: A read error may be the cause here, since a much bigger clone is one base away. The V and J genes are TRBV7-2 and TRBJ1-1; TRBD1 matches at 10 bases. This CDR3 has 15 amino acids. Germline V CDR1 and CDR2: SGHTA, FQGNSA. In DNA form, the CDR3 reads TGTGCCAGCAGCGTTCAGGGACAGGGGAGCACTGAAGCTTGCTTT. This encodes CASSVQGQGSTEACF.

The chain carries TRBV30 and TRBJ1-3; D gene unclear. Per germline, CDR1 GTSNPN and CDR2 SVGIG (reference sequence). The CDR3 covers 12 residues. V was clipped by 2 bases and J by 4 bases, with 6 bases between them. This chain's CDR3 is CAWSQGGNTIYF. The CDR3 DNA is TGTGCCTGGAGTCAAGGGGGAAACACCATATATTTT.

This clonotype has at least ten counts. The rearrangement links TRBV4-1 to TRBJ2-7, with D unclear. In germline, CDR1 is MGHRA, CDR2 YSYEKL. CDR3 length: 18 amino acids. Trimming shortened V by 0 bases and J by 1 base, and 19 bases separated the two germline ends. In DNA, the CDR3 is TGCGCCAGCAGCCAAGAAGCTGCGGTAGGGTTCGGATCCTACGAGCAGTACTTC. It encodes CASSQEAAVGFGSYEQYF.

At least ten counts were recorded for this clonotype. The chain is built from TRBV24-1 and TRBJ1-5; D is possibly TRBD1 (5 bases). V was shortened by 4 bases and J by 5 bases, with 8 bases between the two germline ends. The CDR3 is 13 residues long. In germline, CDR1 is KGHDR, CDR2 SFDVKD. The CDR3 region has the DNA TGTGCCACCAGTGACGGGGCAGATCAGCCCCAGCATTTT. Encoded protein: CATSDGADQPQHF.

This clonotype was counted only a few times. The chain employs TRBV5-1 and TRBJ1-1; D unclear. V lost 0 bases and J lost 4, with 10 bases in between. CDR3 length: 14 residues. CDR1 is SGHRS, CDR2 YFSETQ, per germline. The CDR3 region is CASSLGAEPTEAFF. The CDR3 bases are TGCGCCAGCAGCTTGGGGGCAGAACCCACTGAAGCTTTCTTT. The entire variable domain, with the rest obtained from reference TRBV5-1 and TRBJ1-1, is as follows: KAGVTQTPRYLIKTRGQQVTLSCSPISGHRSVSWYQQTPGQGLQFLFEYFSETQRNKGNFPGRFSGRQFSNSRSEMNVSTLELGDSALYLCASSLGAEPTEAFFGQGTRLTVV.

The table lists this clonotype with a few counts. The chain combines TRBV12-3 or TRBV12-4 with TRBJ1-1, with 8 bases aligning to TRBD1. This CDR3 comprises 15 residues. The trim removed 6 bases at V and 5 bases at J, leaving 11 bases unmatched. For the CDR3, the DNA is TGTGCCAGCAGCTATTACCAGGGGGCAGTGACTGAAGCTTTCTTT. It encodes CASSYYQGAVTEAFF.

This clonotype was seen at least ten times. This chain joins TRBV25-1 and TRBJ2-7, with D possibly TRBD1 on 6 matching bases. This CDR3 is 14 amino acids long. Per the germline V gene, CDR1 is MGHDK and CDR2 is SYGVNS. The V end was cut by 3 bases, the J end by 4 bases, with 13 bases between. The CDR3 DNA is TGTGCCAGCAGTGATCGAGGGCAGGGGTACGAGCAGTACTTC. Translated: CASSDRGQGYEQYF.

This clonotype was seen at least ten times. The chain links TRBV6-5 to TRBJ1-1, with D unclear. Germline V gene sequence: CDR1 MNHEY, CDR2 SVGAGI. CDR3 size: 14 residues. V was clipped by 2 bases and J by 6 bases, with 13 bases between them. For the CDR3, the DNA is TGTGCCAGCAGTTACAGGTCGGCAAAGCCTGAAGCTTTCTTT. This translates into CASSYRSAKPEAFF.

This clonotype showed up many times. In DNA, the CDR3 is TGTGCCAGCAGTGAATTGGGCGGGAGCATGGAGACCCAGTACTTC. Protein product: CASSELGGSMETQYF. This sequence joins TRBV2 and TRBJ2-5; 7 nucleotides align to TRBD2. V lost 2 bases, J lost 5 bases, and 8 bases stayed unmatched. The V gene's germline CDR1 is SNHLY and CDR2 FYNNEI. CDR3 size: 15 residues.

This clonotype was recorded many times. V is TRBV28 and J is TRBJ1-1; D is possibly TRBD1 (6 bases). The CDR3 has 16 residues. Trimming removed 6 bases at V and 6 bases at J, with 23 bases between. CDR1 and CDR2 from the germline V gene are MDHEN and SYDVKM. This CDR3 is CASSYAGTPLGAEAFF. The DNA for the CDR3 is TGTGCCAGCAGCTACGCCGGGACACCCTTAGGGGCTGAAGCTTTCTTT.

This clonotype was seen many times. CDR3 DNA: TGTGCCAGTAGTATTGGACAATCTGACGAGCAGTACTTC. Encoded protein: CASSIGQSDEQYF. The chain uses TRBV19 and TRBJ2-7; tentatively, D is TRBD1 (5 bases). CDR3 size: 13 residues. The V gene's germline CDR1 is LNHDA and CDR2 SQIVND (reference sequence). V lost 3 bases, J lost 5 bases, and 11 bases lay in between.

This clonotype came up many times. The chain has TRBV12-3 or TRBV12-4 and TRBJ1-2, with a tentative D call TRBD1 (5 bases). The CDR3 consists of 14 residues. V was clipped by 1 base and J by 4 bases, with 10 bases between them. CDR3 sequence (DNA): TGTGCCAGCAGTTTAGTGGGGGTGAGCTATGGCTACACCTTC. Encoded protein: CASSLVGVSYGYTF.

This clonotype has a count of ten or more. This sequence joins TRBV20-1 and TRBJ2-7; 10 nucleotides agree with TRBD2. This CDR3 comprises 15 residues. Losses at the gene ends were 2 bases for V and 2 bases for J; bases not matched to a gene: 6. The germline V gene has CDR1 DFQATT and CDR2 SNEGSKA (reference sequence). CDR3 region: CSARLAGGLAYEQYF. In nucleotides, the CDR3 is TGCAGTGCTAGATTAGCGGGGGGCCTAGCCTACGAGCAGTACTTC.

This clonotype was found many times. The rearrangement joins TRBV4-1 to TRBJ2-7, with a possible D match to TRBD1 (5 bases). This CDR3 spans 15 amino acids. In germline, CDR1 is MGHRA, CDR2 YSYEKL. V was shortened by 1 base and J by 2 bases, with 12 bases between the two germline ends. The CDR3 protein is CASSQVGDSTYEQYF. CDR3 DNA: TGCGCCAGCAGCCAAGTTGGCGACAGCACCTACGAGCAGTACTTC.

This clonotype was seen more than once but under ten times. The J gene is TRBJ2-4, the V gene TRBV18; D call uncertain. V lost 5 bases and J lost 3, with 2 bases in between. In germline, CDR1 is KGHSH, CDR2 LQKENI. The CDR3 is 11 residues long. Here the CDR3 DNA reads TGTGCCAGCTCATTCAAAAACATTCAGTACTTC. Protein: CASSFKNIQYF.

In this sample, this clonotype turned up a few times. This rearrangement joins TRBV7-2 to TRBJ2-5; D unresolved. Germline values: CDR1 SGHTA, CDR2 FQGNSA. CDR3 size: 14 residues. V lost 5 bases, J lost 5 bases, and 15 bases lay in between. The CDR3: CASSRQSVGETQYF. CDR3 sequence (DNA): TGTGCCAGCAGCCGTCAGTCGGTCGGCGAGACCCAGTACTTC. The full variable domain, with the rest looked up from reference TRBV7-2 and TRBJ2-5, is GAGVSQSPSNKVTEKGKDVELRCDPISGHTALYWYRQSLGQGLEFLIYFQGNSAPDKSGLPSDRFSAERTGGSVSTLTIQRTQQEDSAVYLCASSRQSVGETQYFGPGTRLLVL.

This clonotype was counted at least ten times. The chain combines TRBV20-1 with TRBJ1-1; 7 nucleotides align to TRBD1. With 6 bases clipped from V and 6 bases from J, the junction kept 10 bases outside the gene matches. Germline loops: CDR1 DFQATT, CDR2 SNEGSKA (reference sequence). This CDR3 is 13 amino acids long. The CDR3: CSAADRSTAEAFF. CDR3 nucleotide sequence: TGCAGTGCCGCGGACAGGAGTACGGCTGAAGCTTTCTTT.

This clonotype has only a few counts. This chain uses TRBV4-2 with TRBJ1-2, with TRBD1 as a possible D gene (5 bases). V lost 4 bases and J lost 8, with 23 bases in between. Per the germline V gene, CDR1 is LGHNA and CDR2 is YNFKEQ. The CDR3 is made up of 16 amino acids. CDR3 residues: CASSRGREPFSRGYTF. DNA for the CDR3: TGTGCCAGCAGCCGGGGCAGGGAACCCTTCAGCCGCGGCTACACCTTC.

The table lists this clonotype with many counts. This CDR3 reads CASSYPGQNNNQPQHF. CDR3 DNA: TGTGCCAGCAGTTACCCGGGACAGAATAACAATCAGCCCCAGCATTTT. The V and J genes are TRBV12-3 or TRBV12-4 and TRBJ1-5; 7 bases align to TRBD1. The CDR3 is 16 amino acids. V shed 4 bases, J shed 3 bases, and the junction held 9 bases outside the gene matches.

This clonotype has a count of ten or more. The rearrangement uses TRBV5-1 and TRBJ2-7, with D hard to call. Trimming took 0 bases from V and 4 from J, leaving 11 bases between them. The CDR3 has 14 amino acids. The germline V gene encodes CDR1 SGHRS and CDR2 YFSETQ. The CDR3 region is CASSLGFARYEQYF. The CDR3 DNA reads as TGCGCCAGCAGCTTGGGGTTTGCAAGGTACGAGCAGTACTTC.

This clonotype was seen many times. The rearrangement links TRBV25-1 to TRBJ2-5, with TRBD2 identical over 13 bases. The CDR3 has 16 residues. Germline V gives CDR1 MGHDK, CDR2 SYGVNS. V trimming: 2 bases; J trimming: 1 base; junction bases outside the gene matches: 1. The CDR3 sequence: CASSEGLAGVQETQYF. The CDR3, as DNA: TGTGCCAGCAGTGAAGGACTAGCGGGGGTCCAAGAGACCCAGTACTTC.

The chain employs TRBV6-2 or TRBV6-3 and TRBJ2-7; TRBD2 agrees at 7 bases. CDR1 and CDR2 from the germline V gene are MNHEY and SVGEGT. This CDR3 comprises 15 residues. V dropped 8 bases and J dropped 0; count of bases not matched to a gene: 10. CDR3 in DNA: TGTGCCAGCCGACCAGGCGGGGGAAACTCCTACGAGCAGTACTTC. Its protein is CASRPGGGNSYEQYF.

This clonotype has at least ten counts. The chain is built from TRBV5-1 and TRBJ2-7; 9 nucleotides line up with TRBD1. The CDR3 totals 14 residues. Germline assignment: CDR1 SGHRS and CDR2 YFSETQ. V lost 3 bases, J lost 2 bases, and 3 bases stayed unmatched. The CDR3 DNA follows: TGCGCCAGCAGCTGGGGACAGGGAACCTACGAGCAGTACTTC. This translates into CASSWGQGTYEQYF.